Listed here is a single TCR beta chain. Its antigen remains unidentified. Using immunoSEQ multiplex PCR, the repertoire was profiled, and TCRdb retains in-frame clones only, with some absent. Found here are 110,000 or so clones, 58% of them singletons; the top ten hold 30% to 45%. The CDR3 consists of 15 residues. CDR1 is SEHNR, CDR2 FQNEAQ, per germline (reference sequence). Trimming left V 5 bases short and J 3 bases short, with 16 bases between. This specimen belongs to a study of cytotoxic CD8 clonotypes in ibrutinib-treated CLL. Study in general: Investigators reported 24 partial and 2 complete responses; after median approximately 74 months, around 15 patients remained remitted and roughly 12 progressed. When averaged across all of the samples, the counts came to a few hundred thousand productive templates and 86,000 or so productive rearrangements. Regarding the study as a whole: In comparison with age-matched healthy donors, baseline clonality was higher and tracked circulating CD8+ T-cell counts.

This clonotype was obtained from a human donor with chronic lymphocytic leukemia. The sequencing here drew on PBMCs, taken after 24 months of ibrutinib treatment. The chain uses TRBV7-9 and TRBJ2-5; no firm D call. CDR3 DNA: TGTGCCAGCAGCCCTTGGAAGGCGGAGAAAGAGACCCAGTACTTC. This gives the protein CASSPWKAEKETQYF.